This T cell receptor beta chain stems from a study of T cells in Graves' hyperthyroidism and ophthalmopathy. Using RNA transcripts as the source, TCR beta CDR3 regions were amplified. TCR CDR3 regions were first amplified by RT-PCR with HTBI primers. A single record per CDR3 protein comes from TCRdb applying MiXCR to the multiplex PCR reads. Of about 640,000 distinct CDR3 sequences in the sample, around 21% were seen once. The source of this sequence is a man aged 25-40 years with Graves' ophthalmopathy. The sequenced sample consisted of blood.

The CDR3 protein is CASSQEHSVPYEQYF. The DNA for the CDR3 is TGCGCCAGCAGCCAAGAGCACTCCGTCCCCTACGAGCAGTACTTC. This chain links TRBV4-1 with TRBJ2-7, with D unclear. Germline V gene lookup returns CDR1 MGHRA and CDR2 YSYEKL. Trimming stripped 0 bases from V and 2 bases from J, with 11 bases between. The CDR3 runs to 15 residues.